This T cell receptor beta chain comes out of a study of CD8 T cells in Susac syndrome. The count of this clonotype is one. Sequencing of TCR beta drew on CD8+ and CD4+ T cells from blood. As controls, healthy donors matched for age and sex were used. CD8+ and CD4+ T cells were negatively isolated; TEMRA cells were FACS-enriched. The CDR3 loop spans 15 amino acids. The V segment lost 5 bases and the J segment 4 bases; nucleotides outside the gene matches: 7. From germline, CDR1 is SEHNR and CDR2 FQNEAQ (reference sequence). With random hexamers, reverse transcription was performed on roughly 0.45 to 1 ug of RNA. TCRdb independently ran MiXCR on the immunoSEQ multiplex PCR reads; one entry per CDR3 protein. The table shows some 100,000 distinct CDR3 sequences, with roughly 95% occurring only once.

The chain has TRBV7-9 and TRBJ2-5; 10 nucleotides align to TRBD1. The specimen was CD4+ T cells from PBMCs. This TCR came from a human donor in good health. Here the CDR3 reads CASSPGTGVVETQYF. Written as DNA, the CDR3 is TGTGCCAGCAGCCCCGGGACAGGGGTGGTAGAGACCCAGTACTTC.